The 3 T cell receptor beta chains below were found in one sample sequenced in a study of T cells in Graves' hyperthyroidism and ophthalmopathy. Researchers amplified the TCR beta CDR3 regions from RNA transcripts. A first-round RT-PCR of the TCR CDR3 used the HTBI primer set. MiXCR, run by TCRdb on the multiplex PCR reads, gives a single entry per CDR3 protein. The profile covers roughly 570,000 distinct CDR3 sequences, with 46% appearing a single time and roughly 19% taken by the ten largest. The sequenced sample consisted of peripheral blood or thyroid tissue (not recorded which). The receptors were sampled from an adult woman with Graves' disease, either hyperthyroidism or ophthalmopathy (not recorded which).

This clonotype has more than one count but fewer than ten. The chain recombines TRBV10-3 with TRBJ2-7; 11 bases are shared with TRBD2. This CDR3 is built from 13 residues. V shed 10 bases, J shed 2 bases, and the junction held 4 bases outside the gene matches. Looked up from germline, CDR1 is ENHRY and CDR2 is SYGVKD. CDR3 in amino acids: CASLAGGPYEQYF. The CDR3 nucleotides are TGTGCCAGTCTAGCGGGAGGTCCCTACGAGCAGTACTTC.

In its sample, this clonotype was seen many times. CDR3 bases: TGTGCCAGCAGTCCACTGGCGGAGACCCAGTACTTC. Its translation is CASSPLAETQYF. V gene TRBV28 combines with J gene TRBJ2-5; no clear D gene. This CDR3 region has 12 residues. CDR1 and CDR2 (germline): MDHEN, SYDVKM. With 5 bases removed from V and 5 bases from J, the gap between germline ends came to 9 bases. Looking up the rest from reference TRBV28 and TRBJ2-5 gives the full variable domain: DVKVTQSSRYLVKRTGEKVFLECVQDMDHENMFWYRQDPGLGLRLIYFSYDVKMKEKGDIPEGYSVSREKKERFSLILESASTNQTSMYLCASSPLAETQYFGPGTRLLVL.

This chain connects TRBV15 to TRBJ1-6; D might be TRBD1 (5 bases). V dropped 3 bases and J dropped 8 bases, with 14 bases sitting between them. The CDR3 sequence is 15 residues long. Germline V gene sequence: CDR1 LNHNV, CDR2 YYDKDF (reference sequence). The CDR3 loop reads CATSSRGRDDSPLHF. CDR3 DNA sequence: TGTGCCACCAGCAGCCGGGGCAGGGACGATTCACCCCTCCACTTT.